The rows below give T cell receptor beta chains drawn from one sample of a study of control samples from healthy donors and cancer patients. The data were produced by immunoSEQ multiplex PCR, yet TCRdb's version contains in-frame clones alone and is incomplete. In the table there are 75,000 to 80,000 clones, around 86% of which are singletons. Material: PBMCs. The receptors shown here come from a woman aged 50 to 65 with colorectal cancer. Both conserved end residues are part of each CDR3. D genes are given only for firm matches. Rows give clone size only sometimes, using once, few, many, or a class for an expanded clone.

NA	TRBV5-1	TRBJ1-1	TRBD1	TGCGCCAGCAGAGGACAGGGCCTAAACACTGAAGCTTTCTTT	CASRGQGLNTEAFF
once	TRBV6-1	TRBJ2-3	NA	TGTGCCAGCAGTGAACAGGGAGGCACAGATACGCAGTATTTT	CASSEQGGTDTQYF
NA	TRBV6-4	TRBJ2-3	TRBD2	TGTGCCAGCAGACCGATGGGGACTAGTTCCGAGACGCAGTATTTT	CASRPMGTSSETQYF
NA	TRBV12-3/TRBV12-4	TRBJ1-1	NA	TGTGCCAGCAGTTTTCTGGGGGGCACTGAAGCTTTCTTT	CASSFLGGTEAFF
NA	TRBV5-1	TRBJ2-2	NA	TGCGCCAGCTCCTTACAGGGGAACACCGGGGAGCTGTTTTTT	CASSLQGNTGELFF
NA	TRBV7-9	TRBJ1-1	NA	TGTGCCAGCAGCTTATCCCAGGGCGGGGGTGAAGCTTTCTTT	CASSLSQGGGEAFF
NA	TRBV7-8	TRBJ2-1	NA	TGTGCCAGCAGCCGACAGATGAATGAGCAGTTCTTC	CASSRQMNEQFF
NA	TRBV4-1	TRBJ2-5	TRBD2	TGCGCCAGCAGCCCTGCGCTAGCGGGGGGACCCTCGCAAGAGACCCAGTACTTC	CASSPALAGGPSQETQYF
once	TRBV7-8	TRBJ1-2	NA	TGTGCCAGCAGCCGAAAGGACTTGACTGGCTACACCTTC	CASSRKDLTGYTF
NA	TRBV5-1	TRBJ2-1	TRBD2	TGCGCCAGCAGCTTGGCCGTGGGACTAGCGGTCTACAATGAGCAGTTCTTC	CASSLAVGLAVYNEQFF
once	TRBV10-1	TRBJ1-4	NA	TGCGCCAGCAGTCCGGGAAGAGAAAAACTGTTTTTT	CASSPGREKLFF
NA	TRBV5-6	TRBJ1-2	TRBD1	TGTGCCAGCAGCTTGTGGGACAGGGGGCTCTATGGCTACACCTTC	CASSLWDRGLYGYTF
NA	TRBV6-6	TRBJ2-1	TRBD1	TGTGCCAGCAGTTACCCGGGACAGCTATACAATGAGCAGTTCTTC	CASSYPGQLYNEQFF
NA	TRBV14	TRBJ2-5	TRBD2	TGTGCCAGCAGCCCGGGGGGACTAGCGGGGTGGCTCCAAGAGACCCAGTACTTC	CASSPGGLAGWLQETQYF
NA	TRBV6-2/TRBV6-3	TRBJ1-4	TRBD1	TGTGCCAGCAGTACCCGACAGGGTGGGGAAGAAAAACTGTTTTTT	CASSTRQGGEEKLFF
NA	TRBV2	TRBJ1-1	TRBD1	TGTGCCAGCAGGGCGGGACAGAGTATGAACACTGAAGCTTTCTTT	CASRAGQSMNTEAFF